This is a list of T cell receptor beta chains from one sample in a study of blood T cells in healthy people across ages. TCRdb fed the 5' RACE reads into MiXCR, producing one record per CDR3 protein. The repertoire holds about 970,000 distinct CDR3 sequences, roughly 50% seen once, with about a fifth in the top ten. Material for sequencing was blood. These receptors were taken from a woman aged 55-69 years in good health. CDR3s include the opening cysteine and the closing phenylalanine or tryptophan. D genes are given only for firm matches. Only some rows state a clone size, as once, few, many or a class for expanded clones.

d_gene	v_gene	j_gene	abundance	len	CDR3nt	CDR3aa
TRBD1	TRBV7-9	TRBJ2-1	-	15	TGTGCCAGCAGCTCGGACAGGCAAGGATACAATGAGCAGTTCTTC	CASSSDRQGYNEQFF
TRBD1	TRBV2	TRBJ2-7	-	14	TGTGCCAGCAGACAGGGGCAGGCTTCCTACGAGCAGTACTTC	CASRQGQASYEQYF
TRBD1	TRBV9	TRBJ2-7	few	14	TGTGCCAGCAGCCGGGACAGGGGGATGAACGAGCAGTACTTC	CASSRDRGMNEQYF
TRBD2	TRBV28	TRBJ2-2	-	18	TGTGCCAGCAGTTTATCCCGCATTAGCGGGAGTAACACCGGGGAGCTGTTTTTT	CASSLSRISGSNTGELFF
-	TRBV27	TRBJ2-7	few	14	TGTGCCAGCCAACCCCTAACCCCGACCTACGAGCAGTACTTC	CASQPLTPTYEQYF
-	TRBV24-1	TRBJ2-3	-	14	TGTGCCACCAGTGAAGCCGGGAGAACAGATACGCAGTATTTT	CATSEAGRTDTQYF
-	TRBV6-6	TRBJ2-7	-	16	TGTGCCAGCAGTTACGGGCGGAAGCAGACCTCCTACGAGCAGTACTTC	CASSYGRKQTSYEQYF
-	TRBV20-1	TRBJ2-7	-	16	TGCAGTGCTAGCGGGACTGAGCTGAGCTCCTACAATGAGCAGTACTTC	CSASGTELSSYNEQYF
TRBD1	TRBV30	TRBJ2-7	-	14	TGTGCCTGCCAGCGACGGACAGGGGGCTACGAGCAGTACTTC	CACQRRTGGYEQYF
TRBD1	TRBV6-5	TRBJ2-4	-	11	TGTGCCAGCCAGGGGGCGTACATTCAGTACTTC	CASQGAYIQYF
-	TRBV4-3	TRBJ1-2	few	16	TGCGCCAGCAGCAGCCGGGACCGCATCACTAACTATGGCTACACCTTC	CASSSRDRITNYGYTF
-	TRBV4-2	TRBJ2-7	-	14	TGTGCCAGCAGCCCGTATCTAAGGCCCGACGAGCAGTACTTC	CASSPYLRPDEQYF
TRBD2	TRBV19	TRBJ2-7	-	15	TGTGCCAGTAGTCCCGGACTAGCGATTACCTACGAGCAGTACTTC	CASSPGLAITYEQYF
TRBD1	TRBV11-2	TRBJ1-1	-	14	TGTGCCAGCAGTATTCGACAGGGGAACACTGAAGCTTTCTTT	CASSIRQGNTEAFF
-	TRBV7-2	TRBJ2-7	-	15	TGTGCCAGCAGCCCGCAGACAGGGAGGCTCGACGAGCAGTACTTC	CASSPQTGRLDEQYF
TRBD2	TRBV7-8	TRBJ2-5	-	18	TGTGCCAGCAGCCAACGAGGGGGCCTCGAGACTAGCGGGGAGACCCAGTACTTC	CASSQRGGLETSGETQYF
-	TRBV3-1	TRBJ2-3	-	14	TGTGCCAGCAGCGTCACGGGGATCACAGATACGCAGTATTTT	CASSVTGITDTQYF
TRBD2	TRBV7-9	TRBJ2-1	once	17	TGTGCCAGCAGCTTATTATTGGTGCGGGAGGGCCTACTGGAGCAGTTCTTC	CASSLLLVREGLLEQFF
-	TRBV11-2	TRBJ2-5	-	15	TGTGCCAGCAGCTTCGGGAGGGGGCCCTACAATGAGCAGTACTTC	CASSFGRGPYNEQYF
TRBD1	TRBV20-1	TRBJ2-3	few	16	TGCAGTGCTGAGGCCCAAACAGGGGGCCCAGGGGATACGCAGTATTTT	CSAEAQTGGPGDTQYF
-	TRBV6-2/TRBV6-3	TRBJ2-3	-	12	TGTGCCAGCAGTTCAGTGGTGAATACGCAGTATTTT	CASSSVVNTQYF
TRBD2	TRBV12-3/TRBV12-4	TRBJ2-1	-	15	TGTGCCAGCAGTTTCCCGACTAGCGGGAGCAATGAGCAGTTCTTC	CASSFPTSGSNEQFF
-	TRBV4-2	TRBJ2-1	-	16	TGTGCCAGCAGCCAAGCGTTAGGTAGTAGCTCCCATGAGCAGTTCTTC	CASSQALGSSSHEQFF
-	TRBV15	TRBJ2-7	-	14	TGTGCCACCAGCACGAGACTGGGCTCCTACGAGCAGTACTTC	CATSTRLGSYEQYF